A selection of T cell receptor beta chains follows, all from one sample in a study of cytomegalovirus exposure and HLA in healthy donors. Sequencing was performed with immunoSEQ multiplex PCR; in TCRdb, only in-frame clones are kept and a portion is missing. The sample holds around 210,000 clones, around 78% seen once. Specimen: PBMCs. The source is a boy younger than 18 in good health and CMV-seronegative. Both conserved end residues are part of each CDR3. The D gene is left open where the match is weak.

D gene | J gene | CDR3 length | V gene | CDR3 protein
- | TRBJ2-1 | 13 | TRBV4-2 | CASSHLNGGEQFF
TRBD2 | TRBJ2-7 | 14 | TRBV30 | CAWRRTSGFREQYF
TRBD1 | TRBJ2-7 | 14 | TRBV6-1 | CASSVDRAPYEQYF
TRBD2 | TRBJ2-7 | 15 | TRBV18 | CASSQMAGEPYEQYF
- | TRBJ2-2 | 13 | TRBV29-1 | CSVGGRYTGELFF
TRBD1 | TRBJ1-1 | 13 | TRBV11-3 | CASSRQGGTEAFF
- | TRBJ1-1 | 12 | TRBV7-9 | CASSLGSTEAFF
TRBD1 | TRBJ1-2 | 13 | TRBV29-1 | CSFRDRENYGYTF
- | TRBJ1-2 | 12 | TRBV9 | CASSVKGDGYTF
TRBD1 | TRBJ2-7 | 17 | TRBV10-2 | CASSDPIGQGAIHEQYF
TRBD1 | TRBJ1-4 | 15 | TRBV13 | CASSFGTVANEKLFF
TRBD2 | TRBJ2-3 | 15 | TRBV18 | CASSSAGGHIDTQYF
- | TRBJ1-1 | 13 | TRBV5-4 | CASSFSRVAEAFF
- | TRBJ2-7 | 14 | TRBV10-3 | CATRRSENLYEQYF
TRBD1 | TRBJ2-5 | 14 | TRBV7-7 | CASSQRTGQETQYF
- | TRBJ1-2 | 13 | TRBV9 | CASGRTGGAGYTF